The source of this T cell receptor (beta chain) is a study of blood T cell repertoires in COVID-19. For the study at large: Collection of acute and convalescent COVID-19 samples took place in the United States, Italy and Spain. Sample material is recorded as cDNA or gDNA derived from T cells, B-cell-depleted T cells, or PBMCs.

Seattle's cohort entered during active infection and was followed longitudinally. About this clone: This specimen includes other DNA sequences encoding the same CDR3.

This CDR3 contains 14 residues. The V gene's germline CDR1 is SGHRS and CDR2 YFSETQ. After removal of 0 bases from V and 2 bases from J, the junction contained 1 base not matched to a gene. How the authors handled the data: Reference gene primer amplification yielded estimated nucleated cell counts. This table comes from immunoSEQ multiplex PCR, and its TCRdb copy is limited to in-frame clones, with some not included. Clone size and the V and J calls come from that table; the DNA yielded D and trimming. The data hold roughly 180,000 clones, with about 93% observed a single time. The sequence came from a man aged 30 to 45 with COVID-19, enrolled during active disease. The sequencing input was peripheral blood. This chain links TRBV5-1 with TRBJ2-5; 7 bases are shared with TRBD2. CDR3 region: CASSLASGQETQYF. CDR3 DNA: TGCGCCAGCAGCTTGGCTAGCGGACAAGAGACCCAGTACTTC.